The present T cell receptor (beta chain) was sequenced within a study of T cell repertoires in cytomegalovirus infection. The wider study: CMV epitopes, recently identified HLA-C-restricted and well-studied HLA-B-restricted, were used. Public TCR beta signatures provided an indication of both CMV infection and a matching HLA type.

TCRdb fed the reads into MiXCR, producing one record per CDR3 protein. Of around 540,000 distinct CDR3 sequences in the sample, roughly a third were seen once. Findings and limits, study-wide: HLA-C-restricted CMV-specific TCR beta clonotypes were dominant in the ex vivo response.

About this clonotype: Antigen: not known.

Germline CDR1 LGHNA, CDR2 YSLEER. V dropped 1 base and J dropped 6 bases, with 12 bases sitting between them. The CDR3 runs to 15 residues. The origin of this receptor is a human donor in good health (CMV status not recorded). Some clones in this sample may be carry-over from other donors' samples. V gene TRBV4-3 combines with J gene TRBJ2-2, with D possibly TRBD2 on 6 matching bases. Material: cultured PBMCs, obtained from culture after CMV antigen stimulation. This chain's CDR3 is CASSQGPSSAGELFF. For the CDR3, the DNA is TGCGCCAGCAGCCAAGGGCCATCTAGCGCCGGGGAGCTGTTTTTT.